The present T cell receptor (beta chain) was sequenced within a study of cytomegalovirus exposure and HLA in healthy donors. The study, taken as a whole, reports: Clonal expansion, a later analysis showed, was greater in HLA-associated TCR beta chains than in equally common others. Specific recognition of CMV antigens was confirmed in vitro for three chains (all CMV-associated).

Those who donated were healthy bone marrow donors. As concerns this clone: Its antigen remains unidentified.

The primer mix had 60 Vbeta and 13 Jbeta primers. Assay: immunoSEQ multiplex PCR; the TCRdb copy retains only in-frame clones and omits some. The sample records about 110,000 clones, approximately 83% being singletons. Sequences were obtained from PBMCs. The TCR sequence derives from a man in his forties in good health and CMV-seronegative.

The CDR3 DNA is TGTGCCAGCAGTTACTCCCCGGACAGGATGAATACGCAGTATTTT. Translated: CASSYSPDRMNTQYF. The gene calls are TRBV6-5 and TRBJ2-3; 7 nucleotides align to TRBD1. Per germline, CDR1 MNHEY and CDR2 SVGAGI. J lost 7 bases, V lost 0 bases, and 7 bases had no gene match. The CDR3 covers 15 residues.